The subject of this entry is one T cell receptor (beta chain). Which antigen it targets is not known. No much larger clone exists at a distance of one base, and base qualities are not known. This entry belongs to a study of OX40 agonist ivuxolimab in advanced cancers. With regard to the full study: Ivuxolimab, which targeted the costimulatory receptor OX40 (CD134), was an agonistic, fully human IgG2 monoclonal antibody. Intravenous ivuxolimab was administered to patients every 2 weeks at six dose levels: 0.01, 0.1, 0.3, 1.5, 3 and 10 mg/kg. Of the approximately 54 dose-escalation patients, hepatocellular carcinoma was present in about 20, melanoma in roughly 15, renal cell carcinoma in 9 and head and neck cancer in 9. In the dose-escalation cohort, more than 80% of patients were male, and the mean age was 60 years with a range of roughly 20 to 85. Prior anti-PD-1, anti-PD-L1 or anti-CTLA-4 therapy was permitted, and 40% of dose-escalation patients had received checkpoint inhibitors. Three dose-escalation patients achieved partial responses, one with hepatocellular carcinoma and two with cutaneous melanoma. The point of sequencing TCRbeta in the periphery was to test whether ivuxolimab changed TCR sequence diversity and drove clonal T-cell expansion. The paper reports the monotherapy dose-escalation portion (N of about 47 patients) of the phase I ivuxolimab trial.

Points the paper makes about the study in general: On average, CD8+ T cells showed more expanded clones than CD4+ T cells after ivuxolimab. Low levels of normalized T-cell clonal expansion were also seen in some patients who did not respond. At doses of 0.1 to 3.0 mg/kg, clonal expansion of both CD4+ and CD8+ blood T cells was observed from baseline to week 6. The antigen specificity of the clonally expanded peripheral T cells was not determined. In partial responders in the 0.1-3.0 mg/kg groups, normalized peripheral clonal expansion was found to be among the lowest, especially among CD8+ T cells.

Genomic DNA was extracted from sorted cells for sequencing of the TCRbeta CDR3 region. The immunoSEQ Assay was used for sequencing of TCRbeta CDR3 regions. Imported from immuneACCESS, the table was reduced by TCRdb to in-frame sequences with V and J called. These copies leave out some clones; in studies compared against another copy, an unresolved V gene accounts for under half, and the cause of the remainder is not known. Present in this sample are tens of thousands of clones, around 84% of which were seen just once. The ten most abundant clones make up 0.8% to 1% of the sample. V and J lose 3 bases and 4 bases, and a span of 13 bases separates them. The germline V gene sets CDR1 to MNHNS and CDR2 to SASEGT. Including the terminal cysteine and phenylalanine, the CDR3 comprises 15 residues. This entry keeps only the CDR3 DNA: 45 bases, framed from base 1. Patients with a history of autoimmune disease or receiving systemic immunosuppression were excluded from the trial. Peripheral blood for TCR sequencing was collected from all dose cohorts at baseline, on cycle 4 day 1, and on cycle 7 day 1. Samples came from an open-label, multicenter, first-in-human phase I dose-escalation trial of ivuxolimab. Adults with locally advanced or metastatic melanoma, renal cell, hepatocellular, or head and neck squamous cell carcinoma were enrolled in the trial. Before TCR sequencing, CD4+ T cells and CD8+ T cells from peripheral blood were sorted into separate populations.

The TCR comes from an adult with an advanced solid tumor such as melanoma, head and neck, liver or kidney cancer. The source was CD4+ or CD8+ T cells sorted from blood, collected in a trial of the OX40 agonist ivuxolimab. The sequence joins TRBV6-1 to TRBJ1-3; a tentative D match to TRBD1 spans 5 bases. The CDR3 in this case is CASSEFDSAGNTIYF. In nucleotides, the sequence is TGTGCCAGCAGTGAGTTCGACAGTGCGGGAAACACCATATATTTT.